This T cell receptor beta chain was captured in a study of T cell responses to AZD1222 COVID-19 vaccine. At the level of the study: Second-dose recipients at about 4 or about 12 weeks were treated as one pooled group.

Sequencing was performed with immunoSEQ multiplex PCR; in TCRdb, only in-frame clones are kept and a portion is missing. The sample shows under 200,000 clones, roughly nine tenths of them seen only once. J was trimmed by 3 bases and V by 1 base; bases with no gene match: 4. Germline loops: CDR1 SGHTA, CDR2 FQGNSA. The CDR3 is 15 amino acids. Study-wide findings and caveats: Donor demographics were predominantly white British with a female majority; clonal diversity may be underestimated. Only a handful of people who got AZD1222 tested seropositive at baseline.

As concerns this clone: Its antigen is unidentified. Other DNA sequences from this sample encode an identical CDR3 as well.

The sequenced sample was peripheral blood, obtained on day 0 of AZD1222 vaccination. This TCR came from an adult in good health. This chain links TRBV7-2 with TRBJ2-7, with 9 positions matching TRBD1. Here the CDR3 reads CASSLGWGQGYEQYF. The CDR3 nucleotides are TGTGCCAGCAGCTTAGGATGGGGACAGGGCTACGAGCAGTACTTC.